The clone carrying this T cell receptor (beta chain) showed up many times. Antigen unknown. This record belongs to a study of CD8+CD57+ T cells in acquired aplastic anemia. Study outcomes and limitations: Controls did not differ significantly from patients in CD8+ Simpson's diversity.

Genomic DNA constituted the template upon which TCR beta VDJ and CDR3 profiling was performed. TCRdb analysed the reads with MiXCR anew, one entry per CDR3 protein. This sample has 150,000 to 170,000 distinct CDR3 sequences, with about 48% found just once. In germline, CDR1 is MNHNS, CDR2 SASEGT. The V gene end was trimmed by 10 bases and the J gene end by 8 bases; junction bases not matched to a gene: 8. This CDR3 has 12 amino acids. For sequencing, patients were chosen who had shown expansion of CD8+CD57+ cells by flow cytometry. Sequenced input: sorted CD4+, CD8+, or CD8+CD57+ T cells (not recorded which) from PBMCs. The chain links TRBV6-1 to TRBJ2-5, with 9 bases that match TRBD2. The clonotype comes from a human donor with aplastic anemia. CDR3 sequence (DNA): TGTGCCATGCGACTAGCGGAACTAACCCAGTACTTC. Amino acid sequence: CAMRLAELTQYF.